This record concerns one TCR beta chain sequence. The antigen is unknown. Authors of the study amplified TCR beta CDR3 regions from RNA transcripts. The TCR CDR3 was amplified in a first-round RT-PCR using the HTBI primer set. From the multiplex PCR reads, TCRdb called clonotypes with MiXCR, one entry per CDR3 protein. Of fewer than 750,000 distinct CDR3 sequences in the sample, under 60% were seen once. This specimen belongs to a study of T cells in Graves' hyperthyroidism and ophthalmopathy. Whole-study findings and limits: Ophthalmopathy was predicted by the model a median of roughly 6.6 months ahead of onset. Most thyroid clonotypes that were expanded above 0.001 also turned up in blood.

Germline V gene lookup returns CDR1 MDHEN and CDR2 SYDVKM. Trimming took 8 bases from V and 0 from J, leaving 19 bases between them. This CDR3 region has 16 residues. V usage is TRBV28 and J usage is TRBJ1-1, with D perhaps TRBD1 (6 bases). The TCR originated in a woman under 30 with Graves' hyperthyroidism. The sequencing sample was made of peripheral blood or thyroid tissue (not recorded which). This CDR3 reads CASPPEGGRMNTEAFF. CDR3 bases: TGTGCCAGCCCCCCGGAGGGGGGACGGATGAACACTGAAGCTTTCTTT.